The 20 T cell receptor beta chains in this list originate from one sample, sequenced in a study of T cells in Graves' hyperthyroidism and ophthalmopathy. Amplification targeted TCR beta CDR3 regions from RNA transcripts. HTBI primers drove first-round RT-PCR of the TCR CDR3. MiXCR was run by TCRdb on the multiplex PCR reads, yielding one entry per CDR3 protein. Among about 300,000 distinct CDR3 sequences listed, roughly a fifth were seen once. Sequenced input: blood. These receptors were obtained from a man in his fifties with Graves' ophthalmopathy.

The sample holds a few counts of this clonotype. Its ends do not fully match the called genes, so a read error is possible. V gene TRBV10-3 combines with J gene TRBJ1-1; no clear D. This CDR3 spans 18 amino acids. Germline V lookup: CDR1 ENHRY, CDR2 SYGVKD. CDR3 amino acids: CAIGESAVGQRKNTEAFF. CDR3 nucleotides: TGTGCCATCGGTGAGTCAGCGGTTGGGCAGAGAAAGAACACTGAAGCTTTCTTT.

The J gene is TRBJ1-1, the V gene TRBV30; D is ambiguous. CDR1 is GTSNPN, CDR2 SVGIG, per germline (reference sequence). Trimming removed 2 bases at V and 4 bases at J, with 8 bases between. The CDR3 extends over 12 amino acids. For the CDR3, the DNA is TGTGCCTGGAGTCGGGGAACCACTGAAGCTTTCTTT. Amino acids: CAWSRGTTEAFF.

This clonotype has a count of ten or more. The genes are TRBV3-1 and TRBJ2-2; D is unclear. There are 11 residues in the CDR3. V was clipped by 6 bases and J by 7 bases, with 6 bases between them. Germline loops: CDR1 LGHDT, CDR2 YNNKEL (reference sequence). The CDR3 sequence is CASRFNGELFF. The DNA for the CDR3 is TGTGCCAGCAGATTCAACGGGGAGCTGTTTTTT.

This clonotype has only a few counts. This chain connects TRBV20-1 to TRBJ2-3; D not certain. V lost 4 bases to trimming and J lost 9 bases, with 14 bases between them. Germline V CDR1 and CDR2: DFQATT, SNEGSKA (reference sequence). The CDR3 sequence is 12 residues long. The CDR3 DNA reads TGCAGTGCTACCCAGACTGATACAACGCAGTATTTT. It yields the protein CSATQTDTTQYF.

This clonotype was detected a few times. V and J are TRBV6-5 and TRBJ2-7; TRBD1 is a possible D gene (7 bases). The CDR3 sequence is 15 residues long. In germline, CDR1 is MNHEY, CDR2 SVGAGI. Trimming took off 2 bases at V and 3 bases at J, with 14 bases between the two ends. CDR3: CASSYAGQPDYEQYF. CDR3 nucleotide sequence: TGTGCCAGCAGTTACGCGGGACAGCCTGACTACGAGCAGTACTTC.

This clonotype was seen at least ten times. The chain recombines TRBV5-5 with TRBJ2-5; 10 bases are a match to TRBD1. This CDR3 is built from 15 residues. Looked up from germline, CDR1 is SGHKS and CDR2 is YYEKEE (reference sequence). J was trimmed by 5 bases and V by 4 bases; bases with no gene match: 8. The CDR3 region has the DNA TGTGCCAGCAGCACTACGACAGGGGGCGGGGAGACCCAGTACTTC. The encoded protein is CASSTTTGGGETQYF.

This clonotype was detected many times. The DNA of the CDR3 is TGTGCCAGCAGTTACTCGTGGGAGACCCAGTACTTC. This encodes CASSYSWETQYF. The genes are TRBV6-5 and TRBJ2-5; unclear D gene. The germline V and J ends were trimmed by 0 bases and 5 bases, with 4 bases remaining between them. The CDR3 runs 12 residues. Germline V lookup: CDR1 MNHEY, CDR2 SVGAGI.

This clonotype was detected many times. The genes are TRBV12-3 or TRBV12-4 and TRBJ2-6, with 7 bases that match TRBD1. This CDR3 region has 15 residues. The V gene end was trimmed by 6 bases and the J gene end by 2 bases; junction bases not matched to a gene: 4. Here the CDR3 reads CASRPTGAGANVLTF. The CDR3 DNA follows: TGTGCCAGCAGACCTACAGGGGCTGGGGCCAACGTCCTGACTTTC.

V is TRBV3-1 and J is TRBJ2-5; 8 nucleotides match TRBD1. V shed 0 bases, J shed 1 base, and the junction held 4 bases outside the gene matches. Germline values: CDR1 LGHDT, CDR2 YNNKEL (reference sequence). The CDR3 extends over 16 amino acids. The CDR3 region is CASSQDQTGVQETQYF. CDR3 nucleotides: TGTGCCAGCAGCCAAGATCAGACAGGGGTCCAAGAGACCCAGTACTTC.

The chain employs TRBV12-3 or TRBV12-4 and TRBJ2-2, with 8 bases identical to TRBD2. The CDR3 extends over 16 amino acids. Trimming took 5 bases from V and 4 from J; bases not matched to a gene: 9. CDR3 sequence (DNA): TGTGCCAGCAGTCTCCCCGGGGGGGCGGGCACCGGGGAGCTGTTTTTT. It codes for CASSLPGGAGTGELFF.

The chain has TRBV6-5 and TRBJ2-1; D may be TRBD2 (7 bases). The CDR3 sequence is 17 residues long. Germline V gives CDR1 MNHEY, CDR2 SVGAGI. Trimming removed 0 bases at V and 7 bases at J, with 19 bases between. CDR3 loop: CASSYSRGPSSLNEQFF. CDR3 in DNA: TGTGCCAGCAGTTACTCGCGGGGGCCCTCGTCCCTAAATGAGCAGTTCTTC.

This clonotype was seen a handful of times. The J gene is TRBJ2-7, the V gene TRBV28; D gene uncertain. Germline V gene sequence: CDR1 MDHEN, CDR2 SYDVKM. Trimming took 2 bases from V and 8 from J, leaving 7 bases between them. This CDR3 has 11 residues. The CDR3, as DNA: TGTGCCAGCAGTTTAAGAGAGAAGCAGTACTTC. Amino acids: CASSLREKQYF.

The chain combines TRBV20-1 with TRBJ2-1, with no clear D. Germline CDR1 reads DFQATT; CDR2 reads SNEGSKA (reference sequence). This CDR3 region has 12 residues. V lost 1 base and J 8 bases, leaving 9 bases between the germline ends. The CDR3 protein is CSARGVPHEQFF. In nucleotides, the CDR3 is TGCAGTGCTAGAGGTGTCCCCCATGAGCAGTTCTTC.

In its sample, this clonotype was seen a few times. The gene calls are TRBV7-9 and TRBJ1-4, with D unresolved. Germline V lookup: CDR1 SEHNR, CDR2 FQNEAQ (reference sequence). The CDR3 spans 12 residues. V shed 4 bases and J shed 7 bases, with 7 bases lying between them. This CDR3 is CASSYVGEKLFF. The CDR3 nucleotides are TGTGCCAGCAGCTACGTCGGTGAAAAACTGTTTTTT.

In this sample, this clonotype turned up many times. CDR3 sequence reads: CASSLYGGTEAFF. The CDR3 region has the DNA TGTGCCAGCAGTTTATATGGCGGCACTGAAGCTTTCTTT. The chain combines TRBV28 with TRBJ1-1; unclear D gene. The CDR3 totals 13 residues. Germline V gives CDR1 MDHEN, CDR2 SYDVKM. The V gene lost 1 base and the J gene lost 4 bases, with 7 bases spanning the gap.

This clonotype has a count of ten or more. This sequence joins TRBV28 and TRBJ1-5; D remains ambiguous. With 5 bases removed from V and 0 bases from J, the gap between germline ends came to 14 bases. This CDR3 spans 16 amino acids. Germline V gene sequence: CDR1 MDHEN, CDR2 SYDVKM. CDR3 in amino acids: CASSPPSGYSNQPQHF. CDR3 in DNA: TGTGCCAGCAGTCCCCCGAGTGGCTATAGCAATCAGCCCCAGCATTTT. Together with reference TRBV28 and TRBJ1-5, the CDR3 gives the full variable domain: DVKVTQSSRYLVKRTGEKVFLECVQDMDHENMFWYRQDPGLGLRLIYFSYDVKMKEKGDIPEGYSVSREKKERFSLILESASTNQTSMYLCASSPPSGYSNQPQHFGDGTRLSIL.

The sample holds a few counts of this clonotype. This rearrangement joins TRBV15 to TRBJ2-2; D is undetermined. Germline assignment: CDR1 LNHNV and CDR2 YYDKDF (reference sequence). The length of the CDR3 is 12 residues. V shed 3 bases and J shed 5 bases, with 4 bases lying between them. CDR3 coding DNA: TGTGCCACCAGCAGGGGGACCGGGGAGCTGTTTTTT. Amino acids: CATSRGTGELFF.

This clonotype was seen ten or more times. The V gene is TRBV11-2, the J gene TRBJ2-3; 12 nucleotides align to TRBD1. V lost 5 bases and J lost 4; bases outside the gene matches: 4. Germline V gene lookup returns CDR1 SGHAT and CDR2 FQNNGV. The length of the CDR3 is 15 residues. This CDR3 is CASSTGTGGPDTQYF. The CDR3 region has the DNA TGTGCCAGCAGCACCGGGACAGGGGGCCCAGATACGCAGTATTTT.

This clonotype was detected only a few times. The J gene is TRBJ1-4, the V gene TRBV4-2; D unresolved. The CDR3 loop spans 13 amino acids. Germline values: CDR1 LGHNA, CDR2 YNFKEQ. Trimming pared 0 bases from V and 6 bases from J, leaving 5 bases between. As DNA, the CDR3 is TGTGCCAGCAGCCAAGACCGGGATGAAAAACTGTTTTTT. As protein: CASSQDRDEKLFF.

This clonotype occurred a few times. The chain couples TRBV30 to TRBJ2-5; weak D call: TRBD2 (7 bases). CDR1 is GTSNPN, CDR2 SVGIG, per germline (reference sequence). This CDR3 comprises 13 residues. V was trimmed by 0 bases and J by 5 bases, leaving 10 bases between them. The CDR3 is CAWSVGGGETQYF. Written as DNA, the CDR3 is TGTGCCTGGAGTGTAGGGGGAGGGGAGACCCAGTACTTC.